Each of the 30 T cell receptor beta chains below was sequenced from the same sample in a study of prognosis after radiotherapy for stage I lung cancer. Using two-round multiplex PCR, the authors amplified TCR beta CDR3 from genomic DNA. Every TRBV and TRBJ gene had its own specific primer in first-round PCR. Each CDR3 protein is one row after TCRdb ran MiXCR on the multiplex PCR reads. The repertoire holds fewer than 20,000 distinct CDR3 sequences, about 40% seen once, with more than 35% in the top ten. Sequenced material: PBMCs, taken before or after stereotactic body radiation therapy (not recorded which). The receptors originated from a donor aged 50 or older with non-small cell lung cancer.

As regards this clonotype: The conserved phenylalanine or tryptophan is not found at the CDR3 terminus, so this likely reflects a read error. The chain's CDR3 is CASRPVLGSYEQYL. In nucleotides, the CDR3 is TGTGCCAGCAGGCCGGTACTGGGCTCCTACGAGCAGTACTTA. The chain carries TRBV2 and TRBJ2-7, with D uncertain. From germline, CDR1 is SNHLY and CDR2 FYNNEI. The CDR3 contains 14 residues. Trimming cost V 6 bases and J 0 bases, with 12 bases left between them.

Relative to its sample, this clonotype is medium-sized. The chain carries TRBV28 and TRBJ1-6, with TRBD1 matching 8 bases. The germline CDR1 and CDR2 sequences are MDHEN and SYDVKM. The CDR3 consists of 15 residues. The V gene end was trimmed by 3 bases and the J gene end by 9 bases; junction bases not matched to a gene: 7. For the CDR3, the DNA is TGTGCCAGCAGTTTCCCAGGGGGCAGAGGTTCACCCCTCCACTTT. This gives the protein CASSFPGGRGSPLHF. Looking up the rest from reference TRBV28 and TRBJ1-6 gives the full variable domain: DVKVTQSSRYLVKRTGEKVFLECVQDMDHENMFWYRQDPGLGLRLIYFSYDVKMKEKGDIPEGYSVSREKKERFSLILESASTNQTSMYLCASSFPGGRGSPLHFGNGTRLTVT.

This clonotype is medium-sized (0.01 to 0.1%) in the sample. This chain joins TRBV11-3 and TRBJ2-7; D is unclear. The CDR3 is 14 residues long. V was shortened by 0 bases and J by 0 bases, with 6 bases between the two germline ends. The germline V gene encodes CDR1 SGHNT and CDR2 YENEEA. The CDR3 here is CASSLDQTSYEQYF. CDR3 nucleotides: TGTGCCAGCAGCTTAGACCAAACCTCCTACGAGCAGTACTTC.

This clonotype was seen at least ten times. The chain is built from TRBV4-1 and TRBJ1-1, with TRBD1 matching over 7 bases. After removal of 3 bases from V and 4 bases from J, the junction contained 8 bases not matched to a gene. The CDR3 totals 15 residues. CDR1 MGHRA and CDR2 YSYEKL come from the germline V gene. The CDR3 nucleotides read TGCGCCAGCAGCCATGAAACAGGGGCGGCCACTGAAGCTTTCTTT. It yields the protein CASSHETGAATEAFF.

This clonotype was recorded at least ten times. The V and J genes are TRBV7-8 and TRBJ2-7, with D possibly TRBD1 on 6 matching bases. This CDR3 comprises 14 residues. In germline, CDR1 is SGHVS, CDR2 FQNEAQ. V lost 5 bases to trimming and J lost 3 bases, with 14 bases between them. The CDR3 sequence: CASSPRDTYYEQYF. CDR3 sequence (DNA): TGTGCCAGCAGCCCGAGGGACACCTACTACGAGCAGTACTTC.

V usage is TRBV12-3 or TRBV12-4 and J usage is TRBJ2-2; 7 nucleotides align to TRBD1. The junction had 12 bases not matched to a gene; V was cut back by 3 bases and J by 8 bases. The CDR3 sequence is 16 residues long. CDR3: CASSFPDRWGTGELFF. The CDR3 nucleotides are TGTGCCAGCAGTTTCCCGGACAGGTGGGGCACTGGGGAGCTGTTTTTT.

A few counts support this clonotype. A much larger clone differs by one base, so this may be a read error. The chain joins TRBV19 to TRBJ2-1, with 7 bases identical to TRBD2. This CDR3 is built from 15 residues. Germline V lookup: CDR1 LNHDA, CDR2 SQIVND (reference sequence). With 6 bases clipped from V and 5 bases from J, the junction kept 10 bases outside the gene matches. The CDR3 nucleotides read TGTGCCAGTAGGGGGGGGTGTGGGGCCCACAATGAGCAGTTCTTC. Translating it yields CASRGGCGAHNEQFF.

The chain carries TRBV20-1 and TRBJ1-2; TRBD1 is a possible D gene (6 bases). Looked up from germline, CDR1 is DFQATT and CDR2 is SNEGSKA (reference sequence). The CDR3 has 13 residues. Trimming took off 2 bases at V and 4 bases at J, with 11 bases between the two ends. This CDR3 reads CSARYGGPYGYTF. CDR3 nucleotides: TGCAGTGCTAGATATGGGGGGCCCTATGGCTACACCTTC.

At least ten counts were recorded for this clonotype. The chain links TRBV20-1 to TRBJ1-2; TRBD1 agrees at 9 bases. The CDR3 is made up of 15 amino acids. The junction had 9 bases not matched to a gene; V was cut back by 6 bases and J by 1 base. Looked up from germline, CDR1 is DFQATT and CDR2 is SNEGSKA (reference sequence). DNA for the CDR3: TGCAGTGCGTCGGGACAGGGCGTGGGTAACTATGGCTACACCTTC. Translating it yields CSASGQGVGNYGYTF.

The rearrangement links TRBV5-1 to TRBJ2-3; D unclear. Trimming removed 5 bases from V and 4 bases from J, with 14 bases in between. Germline V gives CDR1 SGHRS, CDR2 YFSETQ. The CDR3 loop spans 14 amino acids. This CDR3 reads CASRDQTRADTQYF. The CDR3 DNA is TGCGCCAGCAGAGACCAGACACGCGCAGATACGCAGTATTTT.

This clonotype was recorded many times. The DNA of the CDR3 is TGTGCCAGCAGCTTAGCCTATGGACAGAGGGGGTGGGACACTGAAGCTTTCTTT. This translates into CASSLAYGQRGWDTEAFF. The J gene is TRBJ1-1, the V gene TRBV7-8; D might be TRBD1 (6 bases). The CDR3 sequence is 18 residues long. Per the germline V gene, CDR1 is SGHVS and CDR2 is FQNEAQ. Trimming cost V 0 bases and J 3 bases, with 20 bases left between them.

This clonotype was counted many times. This chain connects TRBV7-2 to TRBJ2-1, with 9 bases aligning to TRBD1. The germline V gene has CDR1 SGHTA and CDR2 FQGNSA. The CDR3 consists of 15 residues. V dropped 2 bases and J dropped 3; count of bases not matched to a gene: 2. The CDR3 coding sequence is TGTGCCAGCAGCTTAACAGGGGGCAACTACAATGAGCAGTTCTTC. It codes for CASSLTGGNYNEQFF.

This clonotype was seen ten or more times. V gene TRBV30 combines with J gene TRBJ1-6; TRBD1 aligns across 7 bases. Trimming at V came to 2 bases and at J to 5 bases, leaving 9 bases not matched to a gene. Germline V gene lookup returns CDR1 GTSNPN and CDR2 SVGIG (reference sequence). CDR3 size: 16 residues. For the CDR3, the DNA is TGTGCCTGGAGTCTCAAAGGGACAGCAAATAATTCACCCCTCCACTTT. Its protein is CAWSLKGTANNSPLHF.

On this clonotype: A much larger clone lies a single base off, so this may be a read error. V gene TRBV29-1 combines with J gene TRBJ2-3; 8 bases are a match to TRBD2. The CDR3 runs to 14 residues. Germline-derived CDR1 and CDR2 are SQVTM and ANQGSEA. In nucleotides, the CDR3 is TGCAGCGTAGACGGACTAGCCAGGAGGGATAAGCAGTATTTT. Amino acid sequence: CSVDGLARRDKQYF.

The chain links TRBV6-2 or TRBV6-3 to TRBJ2-7; D perhaps matches TRBD1 (5 bases). Germline V CDR1 and CDR2: MNHEY, SVGEGT. Between the trimmed V and J ends, which lost 5 bases and 3 bases, there was a span of 11 bases. The CDR3 is 13 residues long. This CDR3 is CASSETDHYEQYF. The CDR3 DNA reads TGTGCCAGCAGTGAGACAGACCACTACGAGCAGTACTTC.

As to this clonotype: Because the CDR3 is missing its conserved closing phenylalanine or tryptophan, this is likely a read error. The chain links TRBV7-3 to TRBJ2-2; possible D gene TRBD1, 6 bases. The length of the CDR3 is 15 residues. V was clipped by 5 bases and J by 0 bases, with 10 bases between them. Germline V gene sequence: CDR1 SGHTA, CDR2 FQGTGA. CDR3 loop: CASSPDSTNTGELFL. The CDR3 DNA is TGTGCCAGCAGCCCGGACAGCACGAACACCGGGGAGCTGTTTCTT.

The chain carries TRBV6-5 and TRBJ2-7, with TRBD1 matching over 8 bases. From germline, CDR1 is MNHEY and CDR2 SVGAGI. The J segment lost 2 bases and the V segment lost 0 bases, leaving 6 bases of the junction unmatched. The CDR3 has 16 amino acids. CDR3 DNA sequence: TGTGCCAGCAGTTACTCCCGGACAGGGTGGGCCTACGAGCAGTACTTC. Translation gives CASSYSRTGWAYEQYF.

A note on this clonotype: One base away lies a much larger clone, so this may be a sequencing read error. This chain uses TRBV20-1 with TRBJ2-1, with a weak D call TRBD1 (5 bases). Trimming cost V 4 bases and J 0 bases, with 16 bases left between them. The CDR3 length is 16 residues. Germline CDR1 reads DFQATT; CDR2 reads SNEGSKA (reference sequence). In DNA form, the CDR3 reads TGCAGTGCTAACTTAGAAGGGGATCGCTCCTACAATGAGCAGTTCTTC. This translates into CSANLEGDRSYNEQFF.

Comment on this clonotype: At one end the junction does not follow the germline gene, possibly because of a read error. This chain links TRBV20-1 with TRBJ2-6; 8 nucleotides align to TRBD1. Germline lookup yields CDR1 DFQATT and CDR2 SNEGSKA (reference sequence). The CDR3 spans 15 residues. CDR3 sequence: CSARDQGAWANVLTF. As DNA, the CDR3 is TGCAGTGCTAGAGACCAGGGGGCTTGGGCCAACGTCCTTACTTTC.

In this sample, this clonotype turned up many times. The chain carries TRBV20-1 and TRBJ2-2; 13 bases fit TRBD2. Per germline, CDR1 DFQATT and CDR2 SNEGSKA (reference sequence). The CDR3 loop spans 15 amino acids. Unmatched junction bases numbered 7, after V lost 0 bases and J lost 12 bases. The chain's CDR3 is CSARDSTSGGGQLFF. The DNA of the CDR3 is TGCAGTGCTAGAGATTCAACTAGCGGGGGGGGGCAGCTGTTTTTT.

On this clonotype: A read error likely explains this, since a far larger clone differs by one base. V gene TRBV6-4 combines with J gene TRBJ2-7, with D perhaps matching TRBD1 or TRBD2 (6 bases each). The V gene's germline CDR1 is MRHNA and CDR2 SNTAGT. CDR3 length equals 13 residues. Written as DNA, the CDR3 is TGTGCCAGCAGTTACTCGGGGGCCGGCGATCAGTACTTC. Translated, it gives CASSYSGAGDQYF.

This clonotype was counted ten times or more. This chain links TRBV6-1 with TRBJ2-2; 12 nucleotides align to TRBD2. The V gene's germline CDR1 is MNHNS and CDR2 SASEGT. J was trimmed by 4 bases and V by 0 bases; bases with no gene match: 9. The CDR3 spans 19 residues. CDR3 sequence (DNA): TGTGCCAGCAGTGAAGCTGCACTAGCGGGGGGCAGGTCCACCGGGGAGCTGTTTTTT. As protein: CASSEAALAGGRSTGELFF.

This clonotype has only a few counts. The chain combines TRBV6-1 with TRBJ2-2; 10 bases agree with TRBD2. The CDR3 covers 14 residues. Trimming took 6 bases from V and 7 from J; bases not matched to a gene: 5. The germline V gene has CDR1 MNHNS and CDR2 SASEGT. CDR3 in amino acids: CASSRRLAGGELFF. The DNA of the CDR3 is TGTGCCAGCAGCCGTCGACTAGCGGGCGGGGAGCTGTTTTTT.

The CDR3 region is CASSYTGEGFEQYF. The CDR3 DNA follows: TGTGCCAGCAGTTATACGGGAGAGGGATTCGAGCAGTACTTC. This chain links TRBV6-9 with TRBJ2-7, with D possibly TRBD2 on 6 matching bases. Trimming removed 2 bases at V and 6 bases at J, with 14 bases between. The CDR3 spans 14 residues. The germline gives CDR1 MNHGY, CDR2 SVAAGI.

The chain recombines TRBV2 with TRBJ2-7; D might be TRBD2 (6 bases). There are 14 residues in the CDR3. The V end was cut by 1 base, the J end by 3 bases, with 10 bases between. Per the germline V gene, CDR1 is SNHLY and CDR2 is FYNNEI. CDR3: CASSEGGRYYEQYF. The DNA of the CDR3 is TGTGCCAGCAGTGAAGGTGGGAGGTACTACGAGCAGTACTTC.

V is TRBV20-1 and J is TRBJ2-3; 13 bases are a match to TRBD2. The V gene end was trimmed by 6 bases and the J gene end by 2 bases; junction bases not matched to a gene: 5. The CDR3 spans 15 residues. The germline CDR1 and CDR2 sequences are DFQATT and SNEGSKA (reference sequence). In DNA, the CDR3 is TGCAGTGCCATTGGGACTAGCGGGAACACAGATACGCAGTATTTT. This translates into CSAIGTSGNTDTQYF.

The rearrangement uses TRBV12-3 or TRBV12-4 and TRBJ2-1; 11 nucleotides line up with TRBD2. The junction had 5 bases not matched to a gene; V was cut back by 7 bases and J by 3 bases. This CDR3 is 15 amino acids long. For the CDR3, the DNA is TGTGCCAGCACCCCGGGACTAGCGGACTACAATGAGCAGTTCTTC. Residues: CASTPGLADYNEQFF.

This clonotype has ten or more counts. This rearrangement joins TRBV6-5 to TRBJ1-6; TRBD1 matches 8 bases. V gave up 2 bases and J gave up 0 bases; unmatched junction bases: 6. The CDR3 is 18 residues long. Germline loops: CDR1 MNHEY, CDR2 SVGAGI. For the CDR3, the DNA is TGTGCCAGCAGTTACCCGGACAGGGTGAGCTCCTATAATTCACCCCTCCACTTT. Its protein is CASSYPDRVSSYNSPLHF.

This clonotype was seen just once. V gene TRBV20-1 combines with J gene TRBJ1-6; tentatively, D is TRBD1 (5 bases). The germline V gene encodes CDR1 DFQATT and CDR2 SNEGSKA (reference sequence). The V end was cut by 2 bases, the J end by 8 bases, with 10 bases between. CDR3 length: 13 residues. Written as DNA, the CDR3 is TGCAGTGCTAGACCGCAGGGCGATTCACCCCTCCACTTT. Translated: CSARPQGDSPLHF.

This clonotype was detected ten times or more. The chain joins TRBV19 to TRBJ1-2; possibly TRBD1 for D (5 bases). The V gene's germline CDR1 is LNHDA and CDR2 SQIVND (reference sequence). CDR3 length equals 14 residues. Trimming pared 6 bases from V and 5 bases from J, leaving 16 bases between. Here the CDR3 DNA reads TGTGCCAGTAGCGACCCCAGGGTCTCTTATGGCTACACCTTC. Translated, it gives CASSDPRVSYGYTF.